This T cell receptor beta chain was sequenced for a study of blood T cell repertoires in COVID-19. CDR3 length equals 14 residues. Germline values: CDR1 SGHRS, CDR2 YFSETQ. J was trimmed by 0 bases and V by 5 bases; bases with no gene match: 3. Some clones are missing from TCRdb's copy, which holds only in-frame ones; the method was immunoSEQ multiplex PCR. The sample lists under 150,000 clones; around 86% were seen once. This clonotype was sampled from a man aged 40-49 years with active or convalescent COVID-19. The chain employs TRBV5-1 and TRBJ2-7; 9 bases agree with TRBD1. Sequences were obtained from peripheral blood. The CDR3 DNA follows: TGCGCCAGCAGGTGGACAGGGGACTCCTACGAGCAGTACTTC. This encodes CASRWTGDSYEQYF. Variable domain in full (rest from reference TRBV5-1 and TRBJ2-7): KAGVTQTPRYLIKTRGQQVTLSCSPISGHRSVSWYQQTPGQGLQFLFEYFSETQRNKGNFPGRFSGRQFSNSRSEMNVSTLELGDSALYLCASRWTGDSYEQYFGPGTRLTVT.